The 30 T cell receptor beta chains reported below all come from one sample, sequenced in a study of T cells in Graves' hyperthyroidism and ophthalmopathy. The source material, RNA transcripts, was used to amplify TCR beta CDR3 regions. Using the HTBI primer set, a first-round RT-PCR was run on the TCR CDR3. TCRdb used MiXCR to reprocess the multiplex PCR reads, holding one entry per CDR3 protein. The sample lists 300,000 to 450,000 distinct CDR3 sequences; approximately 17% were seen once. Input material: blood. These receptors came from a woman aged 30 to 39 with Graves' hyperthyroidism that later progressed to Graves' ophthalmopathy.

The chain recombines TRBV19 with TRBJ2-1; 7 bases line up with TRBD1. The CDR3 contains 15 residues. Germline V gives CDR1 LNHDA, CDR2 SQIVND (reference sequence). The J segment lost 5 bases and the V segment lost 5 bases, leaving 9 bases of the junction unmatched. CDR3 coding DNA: TGTGCCAGTAGTTTGACAGGGTTAACAAACAATGAGCAGTTCTTC. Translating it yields CASSLTGLTNNEQFF. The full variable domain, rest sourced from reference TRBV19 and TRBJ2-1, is DGGITQSPKYLFRKEGQNVTLSCEQNLNHDAMYWYRQDPGQGLRLIYYSQIVNDFQKGDIAEGYSVSREKKESFPLTVTSAQKNPTAFYLCASSLTGLTNNEQFFGPGTRLTVL.

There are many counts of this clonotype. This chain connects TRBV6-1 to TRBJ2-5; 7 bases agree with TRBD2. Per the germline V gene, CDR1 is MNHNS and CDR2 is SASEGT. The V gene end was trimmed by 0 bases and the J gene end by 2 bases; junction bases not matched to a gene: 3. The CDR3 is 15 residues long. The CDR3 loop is CASSEAPSGQETQYF. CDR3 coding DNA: TGTGCCAGCAGTGAAGCCCCTAGCGGACAAGAGACCCAGTACTTC.

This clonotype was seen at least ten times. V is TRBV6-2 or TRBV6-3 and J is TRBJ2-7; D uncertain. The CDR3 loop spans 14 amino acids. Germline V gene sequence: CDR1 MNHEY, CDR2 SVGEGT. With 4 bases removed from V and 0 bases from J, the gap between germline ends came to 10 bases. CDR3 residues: CASSLLGLSYEQYF. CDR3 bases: TGTGCCAGCAGTTTACTGGGCCTCTCCTACGAGCAGTACTTC.

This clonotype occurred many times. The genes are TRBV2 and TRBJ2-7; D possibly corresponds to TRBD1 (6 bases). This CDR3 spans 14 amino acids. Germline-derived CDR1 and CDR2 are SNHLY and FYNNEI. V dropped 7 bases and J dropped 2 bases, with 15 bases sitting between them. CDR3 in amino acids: CASNTAQGTYEQYF. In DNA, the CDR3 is TGTGCCAGCAATACGGCACAGGGAACCTACGAGCAGTACTTC.

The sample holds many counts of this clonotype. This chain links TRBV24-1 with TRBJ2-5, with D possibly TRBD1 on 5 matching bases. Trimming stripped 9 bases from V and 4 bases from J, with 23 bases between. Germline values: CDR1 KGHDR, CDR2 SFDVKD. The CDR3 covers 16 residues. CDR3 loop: CATAPTGKLEGETQYF. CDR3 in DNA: TGTGCCACCGCTCCTACAGGAAAACTCGAAGGAGAGACCCAGTACTTC.

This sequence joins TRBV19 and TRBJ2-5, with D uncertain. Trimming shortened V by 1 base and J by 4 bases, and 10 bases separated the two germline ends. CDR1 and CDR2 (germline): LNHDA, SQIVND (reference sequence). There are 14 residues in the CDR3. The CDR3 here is CASSIAENAETQYF. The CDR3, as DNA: TGTGCCAGTAGTATAGCAGAGAACGCAGAGACCCAGTACTTC.

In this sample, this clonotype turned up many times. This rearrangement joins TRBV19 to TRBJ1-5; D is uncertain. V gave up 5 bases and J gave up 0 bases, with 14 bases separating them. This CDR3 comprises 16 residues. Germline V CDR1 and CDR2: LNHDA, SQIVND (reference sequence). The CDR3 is CASSFKTSYSNQPQHF. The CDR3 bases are TGTGCCAGTAGTTTTAAGACCTCGTATAGCAATCAGCCCCAGCATTTT.

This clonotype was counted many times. The CDR3 is CASSDGSPSYNEQFF. The CDR3 nucleotides are TGTGCCAGCAGTGATGGTAGCCCCTCCTACAATGAGCAGTTCTTC. This chain uses TRBV6-1 with TRBJ2-1; D call uncertain. The germline V gene has CDR1 MNHNS and CDR2 SASEGT. This CDR3 comprises 15 residues. V lost 3 bases and J lost 0, with 9 bases in between.

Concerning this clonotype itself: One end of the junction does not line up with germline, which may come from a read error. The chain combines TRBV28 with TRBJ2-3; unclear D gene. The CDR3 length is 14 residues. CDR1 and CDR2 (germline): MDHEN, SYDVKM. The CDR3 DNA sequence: TGTGCCAGCACCTCAAGAGGTATCACAGATGCGCAGTATTTT. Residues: CASTSRGITDAQYF.

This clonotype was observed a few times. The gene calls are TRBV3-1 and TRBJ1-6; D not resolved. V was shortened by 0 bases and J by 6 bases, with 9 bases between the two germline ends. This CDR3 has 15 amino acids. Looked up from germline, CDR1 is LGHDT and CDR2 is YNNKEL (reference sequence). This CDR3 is CASSQDGEFNSPLHF. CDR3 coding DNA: TGTGCCAGCAGCCAAGATGGGGAATTTAATTCACCCCTCCACTTT.

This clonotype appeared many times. CDR3 sequence (DNA): TGTGCCAGCAGGTACCCCTCAGGCGGGGAGCTGTTTTTT. Translating gives CASRYPSGGELFF. The V call is TRBV2, the J call TRBJ2-2, with D uncertain. Deletions cut 6 bases from V and 7 bases from J, with 12 bases between. The CDR3 consists of 13 residues. Germline V gene sequence: CDR1 SNHLY, CDR2 FYNNEI.

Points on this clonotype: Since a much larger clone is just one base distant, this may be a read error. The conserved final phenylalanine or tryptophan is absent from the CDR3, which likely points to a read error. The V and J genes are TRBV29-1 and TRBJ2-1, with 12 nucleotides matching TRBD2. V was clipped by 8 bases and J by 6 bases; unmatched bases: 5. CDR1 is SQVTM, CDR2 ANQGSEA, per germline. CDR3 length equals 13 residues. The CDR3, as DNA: TGCAGCATTGGACTAGCGGGGAGCAATGAGCAGTTCCTC. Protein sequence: CSIGLAGSNEQFL.

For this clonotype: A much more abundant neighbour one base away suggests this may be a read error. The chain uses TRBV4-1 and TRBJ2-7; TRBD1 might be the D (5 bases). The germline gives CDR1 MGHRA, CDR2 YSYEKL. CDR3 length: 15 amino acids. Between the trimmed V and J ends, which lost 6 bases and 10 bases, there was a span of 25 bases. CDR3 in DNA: TGCGCCAGCAGTCACCGGGCAGGGATAGCCTCCGATCAGTACTTC. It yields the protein CASSHRAGIASDQYF.

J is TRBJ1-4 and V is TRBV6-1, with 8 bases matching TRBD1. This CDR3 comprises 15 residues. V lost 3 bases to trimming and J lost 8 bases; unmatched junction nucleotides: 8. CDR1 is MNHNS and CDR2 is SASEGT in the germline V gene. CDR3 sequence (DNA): TGTGCCAGCAGTGACAGGGGGCGATTGCGGGAAAAACTGTTTTTT. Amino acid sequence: CASSDRGRLREKLFF.

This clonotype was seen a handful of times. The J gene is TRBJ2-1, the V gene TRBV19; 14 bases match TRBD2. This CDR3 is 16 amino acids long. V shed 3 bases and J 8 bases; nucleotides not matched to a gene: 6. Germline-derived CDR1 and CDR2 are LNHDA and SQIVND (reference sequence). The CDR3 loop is CASSIGGLAGVDEQFF. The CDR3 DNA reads TGTGCCAGTAGTATCGGGGGACTAGCGGGAGTTGATGAGCAGTTCTTC.

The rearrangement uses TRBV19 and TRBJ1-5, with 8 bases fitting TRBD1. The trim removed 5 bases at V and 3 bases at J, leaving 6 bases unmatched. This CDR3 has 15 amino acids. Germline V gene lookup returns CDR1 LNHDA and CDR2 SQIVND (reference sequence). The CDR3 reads CASSFGTGFNQPQHF. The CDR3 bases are TGTGCCAGTAGTTTCGGGACAGGCTTCAATCAGCCCCAGCATTTT.

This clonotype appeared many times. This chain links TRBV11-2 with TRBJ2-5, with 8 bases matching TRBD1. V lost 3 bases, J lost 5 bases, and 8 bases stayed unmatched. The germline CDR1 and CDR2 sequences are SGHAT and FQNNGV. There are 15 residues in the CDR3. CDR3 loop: CASSFPQGAWETQYF. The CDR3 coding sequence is TGTGCCAGCAGCTTTCCGCAGGGGGCATGGGAGACCCAGTACTTC. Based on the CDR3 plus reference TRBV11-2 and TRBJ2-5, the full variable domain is EAGVAQSPRYKIIEKRQSVAFWCNPISGHATLYWYQQILGQGPKLLIQFQNNGVVDDSQLPKDRFSAERLKGVDSTLKIQPAKLEDSAVYLCASSFPQGAWETQYFGPGTRLLVL.

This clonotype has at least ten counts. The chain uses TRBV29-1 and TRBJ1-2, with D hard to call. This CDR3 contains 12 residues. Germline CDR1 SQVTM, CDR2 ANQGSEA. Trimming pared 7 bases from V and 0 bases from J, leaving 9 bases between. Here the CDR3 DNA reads TGCAGCGCGGGGTTATCTAACTATGGCTACACCTTC. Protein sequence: CSAGLSNYGYTF.

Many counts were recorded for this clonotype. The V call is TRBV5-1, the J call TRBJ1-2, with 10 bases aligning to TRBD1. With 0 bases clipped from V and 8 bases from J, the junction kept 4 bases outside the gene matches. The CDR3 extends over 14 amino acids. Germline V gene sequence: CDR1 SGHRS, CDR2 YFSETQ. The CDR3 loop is CASSLGQGALGYTF. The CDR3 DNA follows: TGCGCCAGCAGCTTGGGACAGGGGGCGTTAGGCTACACCTTC.

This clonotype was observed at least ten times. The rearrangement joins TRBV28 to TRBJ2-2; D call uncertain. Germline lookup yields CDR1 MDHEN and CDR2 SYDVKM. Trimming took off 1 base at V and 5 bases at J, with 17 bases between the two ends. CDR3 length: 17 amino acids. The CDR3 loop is CASSLLAQNSDTGELFF. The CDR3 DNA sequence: TGTGCCAGCAGTTTATTGGCCCAGAACAGCGATACCGGGGAGCTGTTTTTT.

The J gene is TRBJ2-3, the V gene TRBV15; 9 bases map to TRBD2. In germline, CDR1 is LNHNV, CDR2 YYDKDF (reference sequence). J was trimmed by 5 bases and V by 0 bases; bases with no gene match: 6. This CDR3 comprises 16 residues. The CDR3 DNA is TGTGCCACCAGCAGAGATCCAGCGGGAGGTATAGATACGCAGTATTTT. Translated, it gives CATSRDPAGGIDTQYF.

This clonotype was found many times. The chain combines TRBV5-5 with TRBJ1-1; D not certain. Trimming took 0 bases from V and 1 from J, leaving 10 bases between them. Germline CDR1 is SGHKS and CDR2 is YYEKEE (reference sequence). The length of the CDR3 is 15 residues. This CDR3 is CASSLDPQPNTEAFF. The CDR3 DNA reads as TGTGCCAGCAGCTTGGACCCTCAACCGAACACTGAAGCTTTCTTT.

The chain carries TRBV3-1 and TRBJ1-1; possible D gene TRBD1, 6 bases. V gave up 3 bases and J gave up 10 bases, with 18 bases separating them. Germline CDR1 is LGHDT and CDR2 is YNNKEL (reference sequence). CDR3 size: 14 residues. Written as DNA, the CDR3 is TGTGCCAGCAGCCAGCCGGACAGTCCCCTAGGAGCTTTCTTT. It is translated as CASSQPDSPLGAFF.

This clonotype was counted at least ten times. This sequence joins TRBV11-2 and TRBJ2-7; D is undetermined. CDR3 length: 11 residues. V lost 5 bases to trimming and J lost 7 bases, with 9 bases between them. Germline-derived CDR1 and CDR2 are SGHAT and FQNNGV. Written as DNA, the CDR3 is TGTGCCAGCAGCACGACCAGAGAGCAGTACTTC. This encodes CASSTTREQYF.

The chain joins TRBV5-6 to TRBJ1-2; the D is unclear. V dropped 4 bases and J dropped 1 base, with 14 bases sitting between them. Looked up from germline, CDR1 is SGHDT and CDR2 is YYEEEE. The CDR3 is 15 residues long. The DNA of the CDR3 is TGTGCCAGCAGCCCGGAACCGATATTTAACTATGGCTACACCTTC. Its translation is CASSPEPIFNYGYTF.

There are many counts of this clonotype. CDR3 DNA sequence: TGCAGCGGAAGACTAGCGGGAGGCTACGAGCAGTACTTC. This encodes CSGRLAGGYEQYF. The chain is built from TRBV29-1 and TRBJ2-7; 13 bases map to TRBD2. This CDR3 region has 13 residues. In germline, CDR1 is SQVTM, CDR2 ANQGSEA. Unmatched junction bases numbered 3, after V lost 7 bases and J lost 3 bases.

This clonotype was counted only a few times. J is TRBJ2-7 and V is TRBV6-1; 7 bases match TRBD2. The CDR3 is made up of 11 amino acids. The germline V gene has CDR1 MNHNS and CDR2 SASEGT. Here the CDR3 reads CSSGDSYEQYF. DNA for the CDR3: TGTTCAAGCGGGGACTCGTACGAGCAGTACTTC.

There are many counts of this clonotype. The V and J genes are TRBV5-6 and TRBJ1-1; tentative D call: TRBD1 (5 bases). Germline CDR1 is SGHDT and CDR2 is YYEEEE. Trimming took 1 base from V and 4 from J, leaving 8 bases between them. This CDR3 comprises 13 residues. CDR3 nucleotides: TGTGCCAGCAGCTTGTGGGGGGGCACTGAAGCTTTCTTT. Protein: CASSLWGGTEAFF.

The CDR3 nucleotides read TGTGCCAGCAGTCCGTTCACCGGGGAGCTGTTTTTT. This sequence encodes CASSPFTGELFF. The genes are TRBV12-3 or TRBV12-4 and TRBJ2-2; unclear D gene. This CDR3 is 12 amino acids long. V lost 5 bases and J lost 4, with 5 bases in between.

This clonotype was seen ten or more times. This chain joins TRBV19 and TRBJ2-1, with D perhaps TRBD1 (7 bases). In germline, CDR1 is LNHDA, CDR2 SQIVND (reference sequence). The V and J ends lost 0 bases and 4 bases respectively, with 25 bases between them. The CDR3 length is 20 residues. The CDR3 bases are TGTGCCAGTAGTATAGATCGGGGTACAGGGGTTGCGGGGAGTTACAATGAGCAGTTCTTC. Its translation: CASSIDRGTGVAGSYNEQFF. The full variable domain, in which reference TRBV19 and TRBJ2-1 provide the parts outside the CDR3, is DGGITQSPKYLFRKEGQNVTLSCEQNLNHDAMYWYRQDPGQGLRLIYYSQIVNDFQKGDIAEGYSVSREKKESFPLTVTSAQKNPTAFYLCASSIDRGTGVAGSYNEQFFGPGTRLTVL.